The clone carrying this T cell receptor (beta chain) was counted a few times. Sequencing used immunoSEQ multiplex PCR; TCRdb keeps in-frame clones, though not all of them. There are 150,000 to 180,000 clones in the sample; 78% occur only once, and around 1.7% lies in the top ten. Germline CDR1 LNHDA, CDR2 SQIVND (reference sequence). The CDR3 covers 16 residues. J lost 8 bases, V lost 1 base, and 9 bases had no gene match. This sample was taken from a study of blood T cell repertoires in COVID-19. On the study more broadly: Samples representing acute and convalescent COVID-19 were sourced from the United States, Italy and Spain. PBMCs, B-cell-depleted T cells, or T cells provided the cDNA or gDNA that made up the material.

This clonotype was obtained from a man older than 75 with acute or convalescent COVID-19. The chain is built from TRBV19 and TRBJ2-2; 8 nucleotides match TRBD2. Specimen: peripheral blood. For the CDR3, the DNA is TGTGCCAGTAGTATAGCTTCACCGGGACTAGGTGGGGAGCTGTTTTTT. Translating it yields CASSIASPGLGGELFF.